The clone carrying this TCR beta chain was counted many times. The antigen is unknown. This record comes from a study of blood T cells in healthy people across ages. With a J-beta primer mix and a sample-barcoded 5' primer, a second PCR ran about 6 to 11 cycles. TCRdb called the 5' RACE reads again in MiXCR, with one record for every CDR3 protein. The data hold some 1.5 million distinct CDR3 sequences, with about 28% observed a single time. General study findings and limits: Per million T cells, the diversity of TCR beta decreased roughly linearly as age advanced.

The CDR3 runs to 15 residues. Deletions cut 7 bases from V and 0 bases from J, with 15 bases between. CDR1 and CDR2 from the germline V gene are SGHTA and FQGNSA. Sample: blood. This receptor was identified in a woman in her thirties in good health. The rearrangement links TRBV7-2 to TRBJ1-2; D is unresolved. The CDR3 loop reads CASTYKADSNYGYTF. The DNA of the CDR3 is TGTGCCAGCACATATAAGGCTGATTCTAACTATGGCTACACCTTC.